The clone carrying this T cell receptor (beta chain) came up a few times. What it binds is unknown. The sample comes from a study of T-cell memory formation after mild COVID-19. For the study at large: For the most part, TCR clusters were specific to one donor. Study-wide findings and caveats: Contracting clones from day 15 to 85 showed balanced CD4/CD8; later expanders favored CD4+. CD8+ contracting clones occupied EMRA, while CD4+ ones occupied mainly CM and EM.

Using constant-segment primers, 5'RACE produced TCR alpha and TCR beta cDNA libraries carrying sample barcodes and UMIs. One entry per CDR3 protein results from TCRdb running MiXCR on the 5' RACE reads. The repertoire holds over 55,000 distinct CDR3 sequences, with 8% to 10% as singletons. The CDR3 sequence is 15 residues long. With 5 bases clipped from V and 2 bases from J, the junction kept 5 bases outside the gene matches. Per the germline V gene, CDR1 is SGHTA and CDR2 is FQGTGA. The sequence was obtained from a man between 18 and 35 years old who had mild COVID-19 (a few samples of this study predate the infection). Cell type and time point are not known. Sequencing was carried out using PBMCs or a T cell subset sorted from them (not recorded which). The J gene is TRBJ2-2, the V gene TRBV7-3; 7 bases match TRBD1. The CDR3 region is CASSAGTVNTGELFF. Here the CDR3 DNA reads TGTGCCAGCAGCGCCGGGACAGTCAACACCGGGGAGCTGTTTTTT.